This TCR beta chain derives from a study of vaccination and CD4 T cells after COVID-19. Looking at the study overall: Two of the convalescents were Hispanic, and convalescents were six males and four females.

There are a few counts of this clonotype. Its specificity is unknown. Sequencing of cultured CD4+ T cell DNA used the Oncomine TCR Beta short-read assay. TCRdb processed the PCR reads anew with MiXCR; each CDR3 protein has one entry. The data contain about 21,000 distinct CDR3 sequences, around 37% of them singletons. Germline V gene sequence: CDR1 MNHEY, CDR2 SVGAGI. This CDR3 comprises 13 residues. The germline V and J ends were trimmed by 2 bases and 11 bases, with 15 bases remaining between them. Time point: late sampling 161 to 241 days after vaccination in three convalescent patients. Treatment specified: roughly 10-day PBMC culture with coronavirus spike peptide pools or control peptides (ViraFEST assay). Cultures of PBMCs, around 2 million per well, were set up with 10 IU/ml IL-2 and about 10 ug/ml peptide pools.

This chain uses TRBV6-5 with TRBJ1-1; tentatively, D is TRBD1 (5 bases). The source was CD4+ T cells from blood, cultured in vitro, collected about 7 months after SARS-CoV-2 vaccination. The TCR was taken from a human donor who had recovered from COVID-19. The CDR3 loop is CASSYAGRGGAFF. The DNA for the CDR3 is TGTGCCAGCAGTTACGCAGGGCGAGGTGGTGCTTTCTTT.